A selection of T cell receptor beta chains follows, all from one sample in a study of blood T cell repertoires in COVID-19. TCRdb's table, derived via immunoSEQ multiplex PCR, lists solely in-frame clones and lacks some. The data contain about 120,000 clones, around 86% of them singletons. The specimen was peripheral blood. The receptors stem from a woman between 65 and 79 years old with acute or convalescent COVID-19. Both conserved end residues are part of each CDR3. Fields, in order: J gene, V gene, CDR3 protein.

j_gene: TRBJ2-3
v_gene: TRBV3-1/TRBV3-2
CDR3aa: CASTAADTQYF

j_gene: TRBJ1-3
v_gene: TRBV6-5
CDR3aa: CASRPAGNTIYF

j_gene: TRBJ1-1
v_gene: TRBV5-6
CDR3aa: CASSLRFRGRGNTEAFF

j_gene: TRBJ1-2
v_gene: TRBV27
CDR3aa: CASSLRGGTVLGNGYTF

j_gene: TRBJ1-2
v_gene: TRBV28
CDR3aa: CASSTGTPDYGYTF

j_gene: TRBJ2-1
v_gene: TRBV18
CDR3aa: CASSFPGNEQFF

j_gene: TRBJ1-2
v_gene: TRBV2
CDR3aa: CASSELAGPLGDYGYTF

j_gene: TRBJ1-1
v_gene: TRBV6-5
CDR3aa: CASSNYMNTEAFF

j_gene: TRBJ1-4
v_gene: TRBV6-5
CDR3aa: CASSYSGVGNEKLFF

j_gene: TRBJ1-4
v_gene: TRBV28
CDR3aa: CASHRGQANEKLFF

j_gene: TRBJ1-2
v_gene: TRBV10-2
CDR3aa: CASSESRANYGYTF

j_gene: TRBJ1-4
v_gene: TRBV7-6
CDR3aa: CASSLGRLRTGGNEKLFF

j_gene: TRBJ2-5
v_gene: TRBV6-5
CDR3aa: CASSYSGGQETQYF

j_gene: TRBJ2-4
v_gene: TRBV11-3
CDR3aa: CASSLEGAIQYF

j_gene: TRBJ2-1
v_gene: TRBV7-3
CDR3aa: CASSFEGASYNEQFF

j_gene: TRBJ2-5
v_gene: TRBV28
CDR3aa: CASGFQETQYF

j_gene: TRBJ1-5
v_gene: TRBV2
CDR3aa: CASRGQGNQPQHF

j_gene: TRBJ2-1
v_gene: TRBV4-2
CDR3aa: CASSAPGTSGGAVEQFF

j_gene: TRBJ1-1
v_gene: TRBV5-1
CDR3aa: CASSLEAGPAEAFF

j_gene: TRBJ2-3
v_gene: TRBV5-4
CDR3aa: CAVQPQGPDTQYF

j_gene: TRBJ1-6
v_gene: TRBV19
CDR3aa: CASSIQGRRSPLHF

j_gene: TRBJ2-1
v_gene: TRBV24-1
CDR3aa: CATSDPPRGSYNEQFF

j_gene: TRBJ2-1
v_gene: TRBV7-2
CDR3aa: CASSSRQGAGDEQFF

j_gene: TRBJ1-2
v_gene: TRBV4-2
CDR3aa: CASSPSSALNYGYTF

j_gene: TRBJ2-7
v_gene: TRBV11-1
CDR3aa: CASSLGTDYEQYF

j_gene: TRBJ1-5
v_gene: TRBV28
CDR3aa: CASIQGINQPQHF

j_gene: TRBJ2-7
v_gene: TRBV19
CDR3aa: CASSRGTGGSYEQYF

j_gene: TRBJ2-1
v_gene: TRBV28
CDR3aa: CASSFAGVINEQFF

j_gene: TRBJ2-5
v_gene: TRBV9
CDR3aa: CASSVESGGAGETQYF

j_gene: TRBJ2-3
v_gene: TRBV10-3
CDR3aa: CAIGGPTGASTDTQYF

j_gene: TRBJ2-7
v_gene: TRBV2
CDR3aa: CASTGTAYEQYF

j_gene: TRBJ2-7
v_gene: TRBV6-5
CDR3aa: CAGVLRVQYF

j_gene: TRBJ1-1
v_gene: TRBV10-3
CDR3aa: CAIRAGPRNTEAFF

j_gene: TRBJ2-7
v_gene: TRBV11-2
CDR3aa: CASSSRVREYEQYF

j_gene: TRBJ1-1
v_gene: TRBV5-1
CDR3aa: CASSSGQGGKHTEAFF

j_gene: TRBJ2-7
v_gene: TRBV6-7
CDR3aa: CASSMAGHLHYEQYF

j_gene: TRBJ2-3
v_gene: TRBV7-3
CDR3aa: CASSLSGGADTQYF

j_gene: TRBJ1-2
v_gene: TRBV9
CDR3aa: CASSAETGNYGYTF

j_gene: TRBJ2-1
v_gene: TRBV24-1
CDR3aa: CATSDTLRGSAYNEQFF

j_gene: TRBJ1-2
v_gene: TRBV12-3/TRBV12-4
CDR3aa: CASSDRDRGYTF

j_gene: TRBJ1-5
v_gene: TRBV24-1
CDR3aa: CATSDSQGGNQPQHF

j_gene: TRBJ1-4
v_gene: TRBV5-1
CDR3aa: CASSLTGGNEKLFF